This T cell receptor (beta chain) was profiled in a study of blood T cell repertoires in COVID-19. On the study more broadly: COVID-19 samples, acute and convalescent, were from the United States, Italy and Spain. From T cells, B-cell-depleted T cells, or PBMCs came the material, which was cDNA or gDNA.

V shed 2 bases, J shed 5 bases, and the junction held 7 bases outside the gene matches. The CDR3 extends over 16 amino acids. Germline V gives CDR1 SGDLS, CDR2 YYNGEE. In the study's own analysis: Amplification from reference gene primers served as the basis for estimated nucleated cell counts. Profiling relied on immunoSEQ multiplex PCR, and the TCRdb table lists in-frame clones only, not all of them. That table supplies the V and J calls and clone size; D and trimming were determined from the DNA. This repertoire shows fewer than 350,000 clones, roughly 90% found once; its top ten account for more than 7.5%.

The chain uses TRBV9 and TRBJ2-3; 11 bases align to TRBD1. Sequences were obtained from peripheral blood. The sequence came from a man younger than 35 with active or convalescent COVID-19. For the CDR3, the DNA is TGTGCCAGCAGCGTCGCCGCGGGGACAGGGGGAGATACGCAGTATTTT. It specifies CASSVAAGTGGDTQYF.